These T cell receptor beta chains were read from a single sample in a study of T-cell memory formation after mild COVID-19. In TCRdb, the 5' RACE reads were re-called with MiXCR into one record per CDR3 protein. In the table there are over 350,000 distinct CDR3 sequences, 20% to 30% of which are singletons. What was sequenced was PBMCs or a T cell subset sorted from them (not recorded which). These receptors came from an adult woman who had mild COVID-19 (a few samples of this study predate the infection). Cell type and time point are not known. Both conserved end residues are part of each CDR3. The D gene is left open where the match is weak. Clone sizes are given selectively: once, few, many, or a class where the clone is expanded.

D	V	J	size	CDR3	DNA
NA	TRBV15	TRBJ2-1	few	CATEPTGAALNEQFF	TGTGCCACCGAACCCACCGGGGCTGCTCTCAATGAGCAGTTCTTC
TRBD1	TRBV5-1	TRBJ2-7	few	CASSLGDRGHAYEQYF	TGCGCCAGCAGCTTGGGAGACAGGGGGCATGCCTACGAGCAGTACTTC
NA	TRBV20-1	TRBJ1-2	few	CSARDREGRNYGYTF	TGCAGTGCTAGAGATCGAGAGGGCAGGAATTATGGCTACACCTTC
TRBD1	TRBV7-9	TRBJ2-3	NA	CASSSRDRALTDTQYF	TGTGCCAGCAGCTCCCGGGACAGGGCCCTCACAGATACGCAGTATTTT
TRBD2	TRBV11-3	TRBJ2-2	NA	CASTFYLTGGKGELFF	TGTGCCAGCACCTTCTATCTGACGGGAGGCAAGGGGGAGCTGTTTTTT
TRBD2	TRBV19	TRBJ2-5	few	CASSKRTSPETQYF	TGTGCCAGTAGTAAGAGGACTAGCCCAGAGACCCAGTACTTC
TRBD1	TRBV20-1	TRBJ2-7	NA	CSASDAGTGKYEQYF	TGCAGTGCTAGTGATGCCGGGACAGGGAAATACGAGCAGTACTTC
TRBD1	TRBV20-1	TRBJ1-4	NA	CSARDGAGGLFF	TGCAGTGCTAGAGATGGGGCAGGGGGGCTGTTTTTT
NA	TRBV18	TRBJ1-1	once	CASSPLGTQNTEAFF	TGTGCCAGCTCACCACTGGGTACCCAGAACACTGAAGCTTTCTTT
NA	TRBV7-9	TRBJ2-3	few	CASDQQRMDTQYF	TGTGCCAGTGACCAGCAACGTATGGATACGCAGTATTTT
TRBD1	TRBV6-5	TRBJ2-3	NA	CASTLSGTGKTDTQYF	TGTGCCAGCACCCTCTCGGGGACAGGGAAAACAGATACGCAGTATTTT
NA	TRBV27	TRBJ2-7	NA	CASGPGHTYEQYF	TGTGCCAGCGGACCGGGACACACCTACGAGCAGTACTTC
TRBD1	TRBV18	TRBJ1-2	NA	CASSRSRDRDGYTF	TGTGCCAGCTCACGATCCCGGGACAGGGATGGCTACACCTTC
NA	TRBV6-6	TRBJ1-6	NA	CASSYRAASSYNSPLHF	TGTGCCAGCAGTTATAGGGCCGCGAGCTCCTATAATTCACCCCTCCACTTT
NA	TRBV4-1	TRBJ2-7	NA	CASSQQTGSGHEQYF	TGCGCCAGCAGCCAACAGACAGGCAGCGGCCACGAGCAGTACTTC
NA	TRBV7-9	TRBJ2-5	NA	CASSLGASMQETQYF	TGTGCCAGCAGCTTAGGGGCCAGCATGCAAGAGACCCAGTACTTC
TRBD1	TRBV7-8	TRBJ1-1	few	CASTTGGTEAFF	TGTGCCAGCACCACAGGGGGGACTGAAGCTTTCTTT
NA	TRBV19	TRBJ2-4	NA	CASRQAGEGNIQYF	TGTGCCAGTAGGCAGGCAGGGGAGGGAAACATTCAGTACTTC
NA	TRBV5-1	TRBJ2-7	many	CASSFRDGTYEQYF	TGCGCCAGCAGCTTCCGGGACGGAACCTACGAGCAGTACTTC
NA	TRBV7-9	TRBJ2-7	NA	CASSLVAGPVYEQYF	TGTGCCAGCAGCTTAGTGGCAGGCCCGGTCTACGAGCAGTACTTC
TRBD1	TRBV7-8	TRBJ1-2	NA	CASSLRDRPYGYTF	TGTGCCAGCAGCTTACGGGACAGACCCTATGGCTACACCTTC
TRBD1	TRBV5-1	TRBJ1-2	few	CASSSGQGRYGYTF	TGCGCCAGCAGCTCCGGACAGGGGCGCTATGGCTACACCTTC
NA	TRBV7-2	TRBJ2-3	few	CACGEDTQYF	TGTGCCTGCGGGGAAGATACGCAGTATTTT
TRBD2	TRBV20-1	TRBJ2-1	NA	CSAASGKGANEQFF	TGCAGTGCTGCTAGCGGGAAGGGAGCCAATGAGCAGTTCTTC
NA	TRBV20-1	TRBJ2-7	NA	CSARLSGYEQYF	TGCAGTGCTAGGTTGTCTGGGTACGAGCAGTACTTC
TRBD1	TRBV29-1	TRBJ2-7	NA	CSVETSELDRAYEQYF	TGCAGCGTTGAAACGTCCGAACTTGACAGGGCCTACGAGCAGTACTTC
TRBD2	TRBV4-3	TRBJ2-1	NA	CASSQESGLVGTYNEQFF	TGCGCCAGCAGCCAAGAGTCCGGACTAGTCGGAACTTACAATGAGCAGTTCTTC
TRBD2	TRBV7-2	TRBJ2-3	few	CASSLLAGESTDTQYF	TGTGCCAGCAGCTTATTAGCGGGGGAAAGCACAGATACGCAGTATTTT
NA	TRBV10-2	TRBJ2-7	NA	CASSEGPTRTVAQYF	TGCGCCAGCAGTGAGGGACCGACTCGCACTGTCGCGCAGTACTTC
NA	TRBV18	TRBJ2-7	few	CASSRTYPSPYEQYF	TGTGCCAGCTCACGTACTTACCCTTCCCCCTACGAGCAGTACTTC
TRBD1	TRBV9	TRBJ1-2	NA	CASSVGEGGVFGYTF	TGTGCCAGCAGCGTAGGGGAAGGGGGCGTATTTGGCTACACCTTC
NA	TRBV7-3	TRBJ1-1	NA	CASSFGGQTEAFF	TGTGCCAGCAGCTTCGGTGGGCAGACTGAAGCTTTCTTT
TRBD1	TRBV3-1	TRBJ1-2	NA	CASSQPDRARGYTF	TGTGCCAGCAGCCAACCGGACAGGGCACGCGGCTACACCTTC
NA	TRBV15	TRBJ1-4	NA	CATSRDQGAWSEKLFF	TGTGCCACCAGCAGAGATCAAGGGGCATGGAGTGAAAAACTGTTTTTT
NA	TRBV12-3/TRBV12-4	TRBJ2-2	NA	CASTYTGELFF	TGTGCCAGCACCTACACCGGGGAGCTGTTTTTT
TRBD1	TRBV29-1	TRBJ1-2	NA	CSGCTGEDYTF	TGCAGCGGATGTACAGGGGAAGACTACACCTTC
NA	TRBV20-1	TRBJ2-7	NA	CSARESRPSYEQYF	TGCAGTGCTAGAGAGAGCAGGCCCTCCTACGAGCAGTACTTC
TRBD2	TRBV7-3	TRBJ2-5	NA	CASSKTSGAQETQYF	TGTGCCAGCAGCAAGACTAGCGGGGCCCAAGAGACCCAGTACTTC
NA	TRBV5-6	TRBJ1-1	few	CASSLFGPMVTTEAFF	TGTGCCAGCAGCTTGTTTGGTCCCATGGTTACCACTGAAGCTTTCTTT
NA	TRBV7-9	TRBJ1-5	NA	CASSPEGGSQPQHF	TGTGCCAGCAGCCCTGAAGGGGGGAGTCAGCCCCAGCATTTT
NA	TRBV6-5	TRBJ2-3	NA	CASSYRVAATDTQYF	TGTGCCAGCAGTTATCGAGTAGCGGCTACAGATACGCAGTATTTT
NA	TRBV20-1	TRBJ2-4	NA	CSAHWPGRDIQYF	TGCAGTGCTCACTGGCCGGGTCGGGACATTCAGTACTTC
NA	TRBV12-3/TRBV12-4	TRBJ1-2	NA	CASSDPPGYYGYTF	TGTGCCAGCAGTGACCCACCGGGATACTATGGCTACACCTTC
TRBD1	TRBV2	TRBJ2-3	NA	CASDRASTDTQYF	TGTGCCAGCGACAGGGCTAGCACAGATACGCAGTATTTT
NA	TRBV18	TRBJ1-1	few	CASSQTTEIEAFF	TGTGCCAGCTCACAGACGACAGAGATTGAAGCTTTCTTT
NA	TRBV12-3/TRBV12-4	TRBJ1-5	few	CASSLSGKPNQPQHF	TGTGCCAGCAGTTTATCCGGGAAGCCGAATCAGCCCCAGCATTTT
TRBD2	TRBV30	TRBJ2-1	NA	CAWTSGEVYNEQFF	TGTGCCTGGACGAGCGGGGAGGTGTACAATGAGCAGTTCTTC
NA	TRBV4-1	TRBJ1-2	few	CASSQDSVRGGYTF	TGCGCCAGCAGCCAAGATTCAGTGCGTGGTGGCTACACCTTC
NA	TRBV13	TRBJ1-2	few	CASSLVYNGANYGYTF	TGTGCCAGCAGCTTGGTTTACAACGGGGCTAACTATGGCTACACCTTC